A single sample gave rise to the 20 T cell receptor beta chains below, sequenced in a study of T cells in Graves' hyperthyroidism and ophthalmopathy. RNA transcripts served as the template for amplifying TCR beta CDR3 regions. TCR CDR3 regions were first amplified by RT-PCR with HTBI primers. MiXCR, applied by TCRdb to the multiplex PCR reads, yields one record per CDR3 protein. The table has 500,000 to 650,000 distinct CDR3 sequences, 20% seen once; the top ten hold approximately 50%. The sample consisted of blood. The receptors shown here come from a man in his forties with Graves' ophthalmopathy.

This clonotype was counted at least ten times. The chain uses TRBV6-6 and TRBJ2-1, with D perhaps matching TRBD1 (5 bases). CDR3 length equals 13 residues. Trimming removed 0 bases at V and 9 bases at J, with 9 bases between. Germline V lookup: CDR1 MNHNY, CDR2 SVGAGI (reference sequence). The CDR3 region is CASSYSRASEQFF. CDR3 bases: TGTGCCAGCAGTTACTCCAGGGCAAGTGAGCAGTTCTTC.

The rearrangement uses TRBV29-1 and TRBJ2-1, with TRBD1 matching over 9 bases. Germline CDR1 and CDR2: SQVTM and ANQGSEA. The V and J ends lost 5 bases and 4 bases, in that order; junction bases with no gene match: 3. The CDR3 extends over 13 amino acids. The DNA of the CDR3 is TGCAGCGTTCTGGGACAGGGATACAATGAGCAGTTCTTC. Amino acids: CSVLGQGYNEQFF.

This clonotype came up a few times. The chain is built from TRBV13 and TRBJ1-4; D might be TRBD1 (5 bases). CDR1 PRHDT and CDR2 FYEKMQ come from the germline V gene (reference sequence). The CDR3 totals 11 residues. Deletions cut 9 bases from V and 7 bases from J, with 9 bases between. The CDR3 region has the DNA TGTGCCAGTAGGGGAGGTGAAAAACTGTTTTTT. It yields the protein CASRGGEKLFF.

The chain has TRBV7-6 and TRBJ2-5; D gene uncertain. Trimming took 0 bases from V and 5 from J, leaving 16 bases between them. Germline CDR1 reads SGHVS; CDR2 reads FNYEAQ. CDR3 length: 16 residues. CDR3 DNA sequence: TGTGCCAGCAGCTTAGCGCCCGCCAGGAGTGGGGAGACCCAGTACTTC. It encodes CASSLAPARSGETQYF.

DNA for the CDR3: TGTGCCAGCAGCGTAGGGAACACTAGGAATGGCTACACCTTC. Its protein product is CASSVGNTRNGYTF. The chain is built from TRBV9 and TRBJ1-2; D remains ambiguous. This CDR3 region has 14 residues. CDR1 is SGDLS, CDR2 YYNGEE, per germline. Trimming left V 0 bases short and J 6 bases short, with 12 bases between.

This clonotype was observed many times. This chain links TRBV11-2 with TRBJ2-3; D is unresolved. V lost 6 bases and J lost 3, with 13 bases in between. This CDR3 contains 14 residues. CDR1 SGHAT and CDR2 FQNNGV come from the germline V gene. The CDR3 loop reads CASRIRSSTDTQYF. Here the CDR3 DNA reads TGTGCCAGCAGAATAAGGAGTAGTACAGATACGCAGTATTTT. The variable domain in full, completed from reference TRBV11-2 and TRBJ2-3, reads EAGVAQSPRYKIIEKRQSVAFWCNPISGHATLYWYQQILGQGPKLLIQFQNNGVVDDSQLPKDRFSAERLKGVDSTLKIQPAKLEDSAVYLCASRIRSSTDTQYFGPGTRLTVL.

This chain connects TRBV7-9 to TRBJ2-7, with 10 bases aligning to TRBD1. Germline V gives CDR1 SEHNR, CDR2 FQNEAQ (reference sequence). CDR3 size: 15 residues. The trim removed 6 bases at V and 5 bases at J, leaving 10 bases unmatched. As DNA, the CDR3 is TGTGCCAGCAGTAGATGGACAGGGGGTTTCGACGAGCAGTACTTC. Its protein product is CASSRWTGGFDEQYF.

This sequence joins TRBV7-9 and TRBJ2-7, with 8 bases aligning to TRBD2. Germline lookup yields CDR1 SEHNR and CDR2 FQNEAQ (reference sequence). The trim removed 1 base at V and 6 bases at J, leaving 5 bases unmatched. The CDR3 has 14 amino acids. CDR3 sequence: CASSLVAGGLEQYF. DNA of the CDR3: TGTGCCAGCAGCTTAGTGGCGGGGGGTCTCGAGCAGTACTTC.

The chain carries TRBV2 and TRBJ1-5; no definite D call. CDR3 length: 15 amino acids. Deletions cut 7 bases from V and 3 bases from J, with 16 bases between. Germline CDR1 and CDR2: SNHLY and FYNNEI. The CDR3 DNA is TGTGCCAGCAAATCCGAGCGGGAAATCAATCAGCCCCAGCATTTT. As protein: CASKSEREINQPQHF. The variable domain in full, completed from reference TRBV2 and TRBJ1-5, reads EPEVTQTPSHQVTQMGQEVILRCVPISNHLYFYWYRQILGQKVEFLVSFYNNEISEKSEIFDDQFSVERPDGSNFTLKIRSTKLEDSAMYFCASKSEREINQPQHFGDGTRLSIL.

The chain carries TRBV25-1 and TRBJ2-2; no definite D call. The V gene lost 8 bases and the J gene lost 3 bases, with 10 bases spanning the gap. From germline, CDR1 is MGHDK and CDR2 SYGVNS. CDR3 length equals 13 residues. The CDR3: CASSGSYTGELFF. DNA of the CDR3: TGTGCCAGCTCCGGGTCCTACACCGGGGAGCTGTTTTTT. Filled out from reference TRBV25-1 and TRBJ2-2, the complete variable domain reads EADIYQTPRYLVIGTGKKITLECSQTMGHDKMYWYQQDPGMELHLIHYSYGVNSTEKGDLSSESTVSRIRTEHFPLTLESARPSHTSQYLCASSGSYTGELFFGEGSRLTVL.

The sample holds many counts of this clonotype. The CDR3 DNA reads TGTGCCAGCAGCTCACAGGCGTCCTACAATGAGCAGTTCTTC. Protein sequence: CASSSQASYNEQFF. This rearrangement joins TRBV11-2 to TRBJ2-1, with TRBD1 as a possible D gene (5 bases). V was pared by 4 bases and J by 1 base, with 8 bases between. This CDR3 region has 14 residues. The V gene's germline CDR1 is SGHAT and CDR2 FQNNGV. Together with reference TRBV11-2 and TRBJ2-1, the CDR3 gives the full variable domain: EAGVAQSPRYKIIEKRQSVAFWCNPISGHATLYWYQQILGQGPKLLIQFQNNGVVDDSQLPKDRFSAERLKGVDSTLKIQPAKLEDSAVYLCASSSQASYNEQFFGPGTRLTVL.

This clonotype was seen repeatedly, ten times or more. The chain links TRBV7-9 to TRBJ2-7; D might be TRBD1 (7 bases). This CDR3 contains 14 residues. Trimming removed 4 bases at V and 6 bases at J, with 16 bases between. The germline gives CDR1 SEHNR, CDR2 FQNEAQ (reference sequence). The CDR3 sequence: CASSSDRRGAEQYF. For the CDR3, the DNA is TGTGCCAGCAGCTCGGACAGGAGGGGAGCCGAGCAGTACTTC.

This clonotype was found a few times. A much larger clone differs by one base, so this may be a read error. The CDR3 does not close with the conserved phenylalanine or tryptophan, likely indicating a read error. Written as DNA, the CDR3 is TGCAGCGTCGTACATTCACAGAACACTGAAGCTTTCTTA. Translating gives CSVVHSQNTEAFL. V gene TRBV29-1 combines with J gene TRBJ1-1, with unresolved D. The CDR3 has 13 amino acids. CDR1 and CDR2 from the germline V gene are SQVTM and ANQGSEA. V was pared by 6 bases and J by 1 base, with 12 bases between.

The sample holds many counts of this clonotype. This chain joins TRBV20-1 and TRBJ2-1; 13 bases match TRBD2. The CDR3 contains 17 residues. The germline gives CDR1 DFQATT, CDR2 SNEGSKA (reference sequence). The ends lost 0 bases at V and 9 bases at J; junction bases unmatched: 11. This CDR3 is CSARDPQTSGGAGEQFF. The CDR3 region has the DNA TGCAGTGCTAGAGATCCCCAAACTAGCGGGGGGGCCGGTGAGCAGTTCTTC.

This clonotype was detected a few times. CDR3 coding DNA: TGCGCCAGCAGCCGGGTAGGGGTCGATACTGAAGCTTTCTTT. Residues: CASSRVGVDTEAFF. The rearrangement links TRBV4-1 to TRBJ1-1, with D tentatively TRBD1 (5 bases). Germline V gene data show CDR1 as MGHRA and CDR2 as YSYEKL. Trimming shortened V by 4 bases and J by 5 bases, and 14 bases separated the two germline ends. This CDR3 has 14 residues.

This clonotype has a handful of counts. V gene TRBV5-1 combines with J gene TRBJ1-1; D is unclear. From germline, CDR1 is SGHRS and CDR2 YFSETQ. This CDR3 region has 13 residues. Trimming removed 5 bases at V and 1 base at J, with 9 bases between. CDR3 in DNA: TGCGCCAGCAGACTGTTCCAGAACACTGAAGCTTTCTTT. Translation gives CASRLFQNTEAFF.

Ten or more counts support this clonotype. V usage is TRBV2 and J usage is TRBJ2-5, with 10 positions matching TRBD2. Trimming at V came to 2 bases and at J to 5 bases, leaving 5 bases not matched to a gene. The CDR3 loop spans 15 amino acids. Looked up from germline, CDR1 is SNHLY and CDR2 is FYNNEI. CDR3 region: CASSEPSGGRETQYF. As DNA, the CDR3 is TGTGCCAGCAGTGAACCTAGCGGGGGTCGGGAGACCCAGTACTTC.

In this sample, this clonotype turned up many times. The CDR3 is CASSPRVLAGVTDTQYF. The CDR3 region has the DNA TGTGCCAGCAGCCCCAGGGTTCTAGCGGGGGTCACAGATACGCAGTATTTT. The gene calls are TRBV11-2 and TRBJ2-3; 10 positions match TRBD2. Looked up from germline, CDR1 is SGHAT and CDR2 is FQNNGV. This CDR3 has 17 amino acids. V lost 5 bases and J lost 2; bases outside the gene matches: 10.

V gene TRBV20-1 combines with J gene TRBJ2-5; D is undetermined. This CDR3 has 14 residues. Between the trimmed V and J ends, which lost 0 bases and 5 bases, there was a span of 13 bases. Germline loops: CDR1 DFQATT, CDR2 SNEGSKA (reference sequence). Here the CDR3 reads CSARDLISYETQYF. The DNA for the CDR3 is TGCAGTGCTAGAGATCTGATTAGCTACGAGACCCAGTACTTC.

This chain connects TRBV20-1 to TRBJ1-2; 11 positions agree with TRBD1. The V and J ends lost 4 bases and 1 base, in that order; junction bases with no gene match: 11. This CDR3 is built from 17 residues. Germline-derived CDR1 and CDR2 are DFQATT and SNEGSKA (reference sequence). The CDR3 sequence: CSAKNRDRGVINYGYTF. CDR3 coding DNA: TGCAGTGCTAAAAACCGGGACAGGGGGGTTATTAACTATGGCTACACCTTC.